This T cell receptor (beta chain) comes out of a study of siplizumab effects on memory and regulatory T cells. Findings and limits, study-wide: A minor fraction of alloreactive clones, and no more, mapped to unstimulated subsets. Mappable alloreactive CD4+ clones came from Treg cells around 65% of the time on average with siplizumab, against around 25% in controls.

From germline, CDR1 is SGHRS and CDR2 YFSETQ. V shed 2 bases and J shed 0 bases, with 10 bases lying between them. The CDR3 sequence is 15 residues long. A note on this clone: Its target is unknown.

Per sample, the assay covered approximately 91,000 TCR templates. The method was immunoSEQ multiplex PCR; TCRdb's version includes in-frame clones alone and lacks a portion of them. The sample consists of 85,000 to 130,000 clones, 93% of them appearing once. Sequences were obtained from Tregs sorted from blood. This sequence was found in a human donor in good health. The V and J genes are TRBV5-1 and TRBJ2-3; D perhaps matches TRBD2 (5 bases). The CDR3 nucleotides read TGCGCCAGCAGCTTCTCAGCGGTTAGCACAGATACGCAGTATTTT. This gives the protein CASSFSAVSTDTQYF.